The clone carrying this T cell receptor (beta chain) was counted once. No antigen is known for it. Sequenced by immunoSEQ multiplex PCR; TCRdb stores in-frame clones only, minus some. The table has under 85,000 clones, around 74% seen once. The CDR3 extends over 13 amino acids. Trimming stripped 6 bases from V and 2 bases from J, with 11 bases between. CDR1 and CDR2 (germline): MNHEY, SVGAGI. Before any sequencing was done, the ViraFEST assay used viral peptide pools to expand antigen-specific CD4+ T cells. On day 10 of culture, CD4+ T cells were separated out. All vaccine recipients tested negative for nucleocapsid antibodies and had never contracted SARS-CoV-2 infection. The data were taken from a study of vaccination effects on CD4 cells after COVID-19. The study, taken as a whole, reports: Convalescent patients numbered few in the study; early post-infection timepoints were missing entirely.

V usage is TRBV6-5 and J usage is TRBJ2-7, with D possibly matching TRBD1 (6 bases). This clonotype was obtained from a human donor who received a COVID-19 vaccine. Sequencing was performed on CD4+ T cells from PBMCs cultured with HCoV-229E spike peptides, taken before COVID-19 vaccination. CDR3 sequence reads: CASRMGQAYEQYV. The CDR3 region has the DNA TGTGCCAGCAGGATGGGACAAGCCTACGAGCAGTACGTC.